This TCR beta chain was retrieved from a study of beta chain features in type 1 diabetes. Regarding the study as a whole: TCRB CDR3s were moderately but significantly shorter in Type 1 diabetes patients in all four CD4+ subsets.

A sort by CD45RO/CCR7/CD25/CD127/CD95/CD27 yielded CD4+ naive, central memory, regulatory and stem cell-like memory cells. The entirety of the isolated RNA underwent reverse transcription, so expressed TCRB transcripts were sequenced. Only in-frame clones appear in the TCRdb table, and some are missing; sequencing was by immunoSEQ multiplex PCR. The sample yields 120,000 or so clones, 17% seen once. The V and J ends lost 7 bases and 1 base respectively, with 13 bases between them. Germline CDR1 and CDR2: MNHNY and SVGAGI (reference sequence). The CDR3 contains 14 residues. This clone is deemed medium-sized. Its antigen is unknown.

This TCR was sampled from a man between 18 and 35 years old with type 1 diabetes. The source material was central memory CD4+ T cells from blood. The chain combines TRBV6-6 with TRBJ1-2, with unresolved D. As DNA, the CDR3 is TGTGCCAGCACCCTTGGCCGGTTTAACTATGGCTACACCTTC. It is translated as CASTLGRFNYGYTF.